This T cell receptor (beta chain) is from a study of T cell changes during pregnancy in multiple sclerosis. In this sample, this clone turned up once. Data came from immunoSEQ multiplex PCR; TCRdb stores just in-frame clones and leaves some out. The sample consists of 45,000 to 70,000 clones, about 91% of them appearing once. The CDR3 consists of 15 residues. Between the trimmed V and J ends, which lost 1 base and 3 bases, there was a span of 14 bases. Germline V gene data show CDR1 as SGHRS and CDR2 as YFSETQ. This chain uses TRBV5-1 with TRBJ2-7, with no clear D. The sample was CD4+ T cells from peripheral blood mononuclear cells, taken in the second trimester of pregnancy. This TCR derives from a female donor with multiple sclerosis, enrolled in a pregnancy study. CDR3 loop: CASSLLPGHVYEQYF. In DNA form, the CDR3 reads TGCGCCAGCAGCTTGTTACCCGGTCATGTCTACGAGCAGTACTTC.